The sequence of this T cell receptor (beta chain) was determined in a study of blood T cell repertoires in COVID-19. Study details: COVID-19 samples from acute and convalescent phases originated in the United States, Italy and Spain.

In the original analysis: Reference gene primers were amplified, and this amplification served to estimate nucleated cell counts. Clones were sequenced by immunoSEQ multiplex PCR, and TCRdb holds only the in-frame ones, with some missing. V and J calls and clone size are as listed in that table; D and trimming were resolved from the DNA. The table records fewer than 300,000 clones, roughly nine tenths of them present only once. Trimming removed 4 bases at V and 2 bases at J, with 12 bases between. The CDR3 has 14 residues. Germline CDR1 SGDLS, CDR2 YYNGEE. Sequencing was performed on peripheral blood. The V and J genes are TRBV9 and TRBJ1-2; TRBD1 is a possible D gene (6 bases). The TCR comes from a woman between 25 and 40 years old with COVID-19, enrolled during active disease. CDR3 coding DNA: TGTGCCAGCAGCCCCCGAGGGGGAAACTATGGCTACACCTTC. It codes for CASSPRGGNYGYTF.